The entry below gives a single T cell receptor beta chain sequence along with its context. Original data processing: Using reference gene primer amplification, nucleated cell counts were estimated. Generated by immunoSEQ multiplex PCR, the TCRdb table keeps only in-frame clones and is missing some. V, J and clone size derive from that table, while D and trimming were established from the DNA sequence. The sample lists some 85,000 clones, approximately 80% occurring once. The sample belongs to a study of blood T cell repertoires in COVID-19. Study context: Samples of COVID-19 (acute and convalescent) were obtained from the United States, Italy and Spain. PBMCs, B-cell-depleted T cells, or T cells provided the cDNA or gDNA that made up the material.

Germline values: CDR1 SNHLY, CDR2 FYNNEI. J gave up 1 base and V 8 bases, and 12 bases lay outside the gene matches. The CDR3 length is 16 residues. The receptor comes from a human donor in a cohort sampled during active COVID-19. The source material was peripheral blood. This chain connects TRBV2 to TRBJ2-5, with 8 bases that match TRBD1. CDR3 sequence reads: CASVTLGGQGQETQYF. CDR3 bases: TGTGCCAGCGTTACCCTGGGTGGACAGGGCCAAGAGACCCAGTACTTC.